This T cell receptor (beta chain) was captured by sequencing in a study of response to subunit inactivated influenza vaccine. Study-wide findings and caveats: The authors suggested that few new T cells are recruited per seasonal influenza vaccination.

TCRdb recomputed calls from the RT-PCR reads with MiXCR, one row per CDR3 protein. The sample shows 600,000 to 850,000 distinct CDR3 sequences, approximately 14% of them seen only once. As concerns this clonotype: The antigen is not known.

The J segment lost 1 base and the V segment lost 5 bases, leaving 9 bases of the junction unmatched. Germline CDR1 SEHNR, CDR2 FQNEAQ (reference sequence). The CDR3 loop spans 17 amino acids. The material was PBMCs from blood, obtained approximately 15 days before vaccination. The chain couples TRBV7-9 to TRBJ2-1; 9 nucleotides match TRBD2. The source is a man aged 50-60 years who received an inactivated influenza vaccine. DNA for the CDR3: TGTGCCAGCAGCCCCACACTAGCGGGCCAGTCCTACAATGAGCAGTTCTTC. Its translation is CASSPTLAGQSYNEQFF.